The sequence of this TCR beta chain was determined in a study of Ad26.COV2.S vaccination and SARS-CoV-2 variants. Treatment described: around 19 received Ad26.COV2.S at low or high dose, single or two shots; about 5 received placebo; per-sample allocation not given. After the first vaccine or placebo injection, samples were drawn on day 63. Repertoires were generated with immunoSEQ multiplex PCR, while TCRdb's copy carries only in-frame clones and drops some. The data contain about 680,000 clones, more than 70% of them singletons. V gave up 5 bases and J gave up 2 bases, with 16 bases separating them. CDR3 length: 14 residues. The germline V gene has CDR1 GTSNPN and CDR2 SVGIG (reference sequence).

The specimen comprised peripheral blood, sampled in a trial of Ad26.COV2.S vaccine versus placebo. V usage is TRBV30 and J usage is TRBJ2-7, with a weak D call TRBD1 (6 bases). The TCR comes from a person aged 18 to 65 who received the Ad26.COV2.S COVID-19 vaccine or a placebo. The CDR3 bases are TGTGCCTGGGACCGGACAGCGATAACCTACGAGCAGTACTTC. Amino acid sequence: CAWDRTAITYEQYF.